This T cell receptor beta chain was obtained from a study of blood T cell repertoires in COVID-19. Study as a whole: The United States, Italy and Spain provided the acute and convalescent COVID-19 samples. The cDNA or gDNA used as material had been derived from T cells, B-cell-depleted T cells, or PBMCs.

The germline V gene has CDR1 SQVTM and CDR2 ANQGSEA. This CDR3 contains 13 residues. V was cut by 6 bases and J by 3 bases, with 15 bases left in between. Source study methods: Scientists estimated how many nucleated cells there were by amplifying reference gene primers. The repertoire was sequenced with immunoSEQ multiplex PCR; TCRdb's copy has only in-frame clones and lacks some. That table supplies the V and J calls and clone size; D and trimming were determined from the DNA. The data hold 60,000 or so clones, with over 75% observed a single time. This chain uses TRBV29-1 with TRBJ2-7, with D possibly being TRBD1 (6 bases). Sequenced input: peripheral blood. The sequence was collected from a woman older than 75 with acute or convalescent COVID-19. The DNA for the CDR3 is TGCAGCGTGAGGGCAGGGACACTCTACGAGCAGTACTTC. Translated: CSVRAGTLYEQYF.